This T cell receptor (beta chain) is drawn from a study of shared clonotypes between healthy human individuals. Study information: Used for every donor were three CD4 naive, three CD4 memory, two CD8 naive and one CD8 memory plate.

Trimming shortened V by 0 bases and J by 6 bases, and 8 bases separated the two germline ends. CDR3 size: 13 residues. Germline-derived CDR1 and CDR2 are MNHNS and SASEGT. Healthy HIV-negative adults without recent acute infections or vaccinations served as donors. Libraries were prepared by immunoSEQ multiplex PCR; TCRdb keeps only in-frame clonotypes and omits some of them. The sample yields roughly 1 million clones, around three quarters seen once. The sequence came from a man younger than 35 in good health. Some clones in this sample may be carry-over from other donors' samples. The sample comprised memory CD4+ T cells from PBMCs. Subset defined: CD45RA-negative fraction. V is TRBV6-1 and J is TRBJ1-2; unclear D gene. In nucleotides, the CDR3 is TGTGCCAGCAGTGAAGCGGACGAGAATGGCTACACCTTC. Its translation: CASSEADENGYTF.